Each of the 16 T cell receptor beta chains below was sequenced from the same sample in a study of cytomegalovirus exposure and HLA in healthy donors. Primers: 60 Vbeta forward and 13 Jbeta reverse. The protocol was immunoSEQ multiplex PCR, while the TCRdb copy is restricted to in-frame clones and leaves out a portion. The sample has 170,000 or so clones; roughly four fifths are singletons. The sample comprised PBMCs. These receptors were collected from a woman aged 25 to 45 in good health and CMV-seronegative.

The genes are TRBV4-3 and TRBJ2-3, with 10 bases identical to TRBD2. The CDR3 is 16 amino acids. V trimming: 1 base; J trimming: 5 bases; junction bases outside the gene matches: 6. Germline V lookup: CDR1 LGHNA, CDR2 YSLEER. The DNA for the CDR3 is TGCGCCAGCAGCCAAGCAGCGGGAGGGCCCAGAGATACGCAGTATTTT. It codes for CASSQAAGGPRDTQYF.

This clone came up once. V and J are TRBV9 and TRBJ1-4; D is perhaps TRBD1 (5 bases). This CDR3 has 16 residues. V gave up 3 bases and J gave up 7 bases, with 19 bases separating them. In germline, CDR1 is SGDLS, CDR2 YYNGEE. CDR3 in amino acids: CASSAVVDKNGEKLFF. The CDR3 coding sequence is TGTGCCAGCAGCGCCGTCGTGGACAAGAACGGTGAAAAACTGTTTTTT.

The chain uses TRBV2 and TRBJ2-1; maybe TRBD2 (6 bases). CDR3 size: 13 residues. The germline V gene has CDR1 SNHLY and CDR2 FYNNEI. Trimming cost V 5 bases and J 5 bases, with 10 bases left between them. The CDR3, as DNA: TGTGCCAGCAGTAGGCGGGAAGACAATGAGCAGTTCTTC. It specifies CASSRREDNEQFF.

The chain joins TRBV7-2 to TRBJ1-2, with 7 bases lining up with TRBD1. CDR1 is SGHTA and CDR2 is FQGNSA in the germline V gene. CDR3 size: 18 residues. V was clipped by 1 base and J by 4 bases; unmatched bases: 15. CDR3 DNA: TGTGCCAGCAGCTTAGTTATAGGGACAGCAACGAACTCCTATGGCTACACCTTC. It specifies CASSLVIGTATNSYGYTF.

The V and J genes are TRBV7-9 and TRBJ2-7; unclear D gene. Germline loops: CDR1 SEHNR, CDR2 FQNEAQ (reference sequence). The V end lost 2 bases, the J end lost 0 bases, and 11 bases lay between the germline ends. This CDR3 region has 15 residues. In DNA form, the CDR3 reads TGTGCCAGCAGCTTAATTCCAGGAAACTCCTACGAGCAGTACTTC. Its translation: CASSLIPGNSYEQYF.

The CDR3, as DNA: TGTGCCAGTAGGCCCAAAGGGACAGGGGGGTACGAGCAGTACTTC. Translation gives CASRPKGTGGYEQYF. V gene TRBV19 combines with J gene TRBJ2-7, with 11 bases that match TRBD1. This CDR3 region has 15 residues. With 6 bases clipped from V and 4 bases from J, the junction kept 8 bases outside the gene matches. CDR1 and CDR2 from the germline V gene are LNHDA and SQIVND (reference sequence).

The rearrangement uses TRBV7-2 and TRBJ2-3; 10 bases fit TRBD2. Germline CDR1 SGHTA, CDR2 FQGNSA. The ends lost 2 bases at V and 4 bases at J; junction bases unmatched: 9. This CDR3 is 17 amino acids long. CDR3 nucleotides: TGTGCCAGCAGCTTATATGGGCTAGCGGGAGTCCCAGATACGCAGTATTTT. It specifies CASSLYGLAGVPDTQYF.

V is TRBV18 and J is TRBJ2-7; 7 bases agree with TRBD1. J lost 6 bases, V lost 5 bases, and 7 bases had no gene match. The CDR3 is 13 residues long. Germline assignment: CDR1 KGHSH and CDR2 LQKENI. CDR3 loop: CASSTGTAREQYF. The CDR3 region has the DNA TGTGCCAGCTCAACAGGGACAGCCCGCGAGCAGTACTTC.

This clone appeared once. V is TRBV14 and J is TRBJ2-4, with 12 bases lining up with TRBD1. CDR3 length: 18 amino acids. The germline V gene encodes CDR1 SGHDN and CDR2 FVKESK. V was pared by 8 bases and J by 9 bases, with 20 bases of the junction left unmatched. This chain's CDR3 is CASPLPGQGAQPPFIQYF. The CDR3 DNA is TGTGCCAGCCCATTACCGGGACAGGGGGCCCAACCCCCCTTCATTCAGTACTTC.

The V and J genes are TRBV5-1 and TRBJ2-5; a possible D gene is TRBD1 (5 bases). Matching the DNA end better, TRBJ2-7 makes the J call doubtful. The V gene's germline CDR1 is SGHRS and CDR2 YFSETQ. The CDR3 extends over 14 amino acids. The CDR3 nucleotides read TGCGCCAGCAGCTTGGGACAGACGATCTACGAGCAGTACTTC. Translating it yields CASSLGQTIYEQYF.

This clone has a handful of counts. V and J are TRBV6-4 and TRBJ1-6, with unresolved D. Germline V CDR1 and CDR2: MRHNA, SNTAGT. CDR3 length: 15 residues. The V gene lost 6 bases and the J gene lost 9 bases, with 18 bases spanning the gap. CDR3 bases: TGTGCCAGCAGCCCCAACACATTAGGAGTTTCACCCCTCCACTTT. Amino acids: CASSPNTLGVSPLHF.

To note about this clone: The junction shows a germline mismatch at one end, possibly a read error. The V gene is TRBV5-1, the J gene TRBJ1-1, with D perhaps TRBD1 (5 bases). This CDR3 is 14 amino acids long. Germline CDR1 reads SGHRS; CDR2 reads YFSETQ. The CDR3, as DNA: TGCGCCAGCAGGTTGGTCAGGGCTAAGGGTGAAGCTTTCTTT. Translating it yields CASRLVRAKGEAFF.

This clone was seen a handful of times. The J gene is TRBJ1-1, the V gene TRBV28; possibly TRBD1 for D (6 bases). CDR1 is MDHEN and CDR2 is SYDVKM in the germline V gene. V lost 5 bases and J 3 bases, leaving 13 bases between the germline ends. This CDR3 region has 14 residues. CDR3 loop: CASSGQQGYTEAFF. The CDR3, as DNA: TGTGCCAGCAGTGGGCAACAGGGATACACTGAAGCTTTCTTT.

This sequence joins TRBV27 and TRBJ2-3; 7 bases align to TRBD1. The trim removed 0 bases at V and 0 bases at J, leaving 9 bases unmatched. Germline CDR1 reads MNHEY; CDR2 reads SMNVEV (reference sequence). The CDR3 has 18 amino acids. This chain's CDR3 is CASSLSPTGSPSTDTQYF. The CDR3 coding sequence is TGTGCCAGCAGTTTATCGCCGACAGGGTCACCTAGCACAGATACGCAGTATTTT.

CDR3 DNA: TGTGCCAGTAATCGCGGGGGATATAATTCACCCCTCCACTTT. Amino acids: CASNRGGYNSPLHF. The chain is built from TRBV19 and TRBJ1-6, with a possible D match to TRBD1 (5 bases). Germline V lookup: CDR1 LNHDA, CDR2 SQIVND (reference sequence). The V and J ends lost 7 bases and 4 bases respectively, with 11 bases between them. The CDR3 is 14 residues long.

The V gene is TRBV27, the J gene TRBJ2-7; 9 bases map to TRBD1. After removal of 4 bases from V and 3 bases from J, the junction contained 7 bases not matched to a gene. Germline V CDR1 and CDR2: MNHEY, SMNVEV (reference sequence). This CDR3 is 15 amino acids long. The CDR3 spells CASSSRDRADYEQYF. CDR3 DNA sequence: TGTGCCAGCAGTTCCCGGGACAGGGCGGACTACGAGCAGTACTTC.